These T cell receptor beta chains were read from a single sample in a study of OX40 agonist ivuxolimab in advanced cancers. Clones were read by immunoSEQ multiplex PCR, and TCRdb kept only the in-frame ones, dropping some. The table lists about 48,000 clones, about 88% of them singletons. The material was CD4+ or CD8+ T cells sorted from blood, obtained in a trial of the OX40 agonist ivuxolimab. The receptor set was obtained from an adult with an advanced solid tumor such as melanoma, head and neck, liver or kidney cancer. Each CDR3 is given with its conserved first and last residue. The D gene is left open where the match is weak. Expanded clones get a size class; other rows say once, few or many, or leave the size out.

v_call	clone_size	d_call	j_call	cdr3_nt	cdr3_aa
TRBV2	.	.	TRBJ2-3	TGTGCCAGCAGTGAAAATTCCGATACGCAGTATTTT	CASSENSDTQYF
TRBV5-5	once	.	TRBJ2-7	TGTGCCAGCAGCTTAGGACAGTCCTACGAGCAGTACTTC	CASSLGQSYEQYF
TRBV9	.	.	TRBJ2-5	TGTGCCAGCAGCGAGGGGCTGATAGAGACCCAGTACTTC	CASSEGLIETQYF
TRBV5-4	.	TRBD2	TRBJ2-1	TGTGCCAGCAGCTGGACTAGCGGGAGTGGGAATGAGCAGTTCTTC	CASSWTSGSGNEQFF
TRBV11-1	.	TRBD1	TRBJ2-3	TGTGCCAGCAGCTTAGCCGAGGGACAGGGGTGGCCAGATACGCAGTATTTT	CASSLAEGQGWPDTQYF
TRBV11-2	.	TRBD2	TRBJ2-1	TGTGCCAGCAGCTTCTTTCCCCCTAGCGGGACAGAACGCAATGAGCAGTTCTTC	CASSFFPPSGTERNEQFF
TRBV5-4	.	.	TRBJ1-2	TGTGCCAGCAGCCGCGTTCAGGGCTCTAACTATGGCTACACCTTC	CASSRVQGSNYGYTF
TRBV7-9	.	.	TRBJ1-2	TGTGCCAGCAGCCTAGACAGTATTAACTATGGCTACACCTTC	CASSLDSINYGYTF
TRBV6-6	.	.	TRBJ1-4	TGTGCCAGCAGTTACGGCGGTTTGGGTGAAAAACTGTTTTTT	CASSYGGLGEKLFF
TRBV6-5	.	.	TRBJ1-3	TGTGCCAGCAGTACCCTATATAGCTCTGGAAACACCATATATTTT	CASSTLYSSGNTIYF
TRBV12-5	.	TRBD2	TRBJ2-1	TGTGCTAGTGGTCTCGGGACTAGCGGGTACAATGAGCAGTTCTTC	CASGLGTSGYNEQFF